A selection of T cell receptor beta chains follows, all from one sample in a study of cytomegalovirus exposure and HLA in healthy donors. The data were produced by immunoSEQ multiplex PCR, yet TCRdb's version contains in-frame clones alone and is incomplete. The table has 140,000 or so clones, over 60% seen once. Sequenced material: PBMCs. Source of these receptors: a man between 35 and 55 years old in good health and CMV-seronegative. Both conserved end residues are part of each CDR3. A D gene is named only where the DNA matches it firmly. For some rows the clone size is stated as once, few or many, or as a class when expanded; others skip it.

V	J	size	D	DNA	CDR3
TRBV5-1	TRBJ2-7	-	-	TGCGCCAGCAGCTTAGGGCAGGGGTCGTCCTACGAGCAGTACTTC	CASSLGQGSSYEQYF
TRBV30	TRBJ1-4	few	-	TGTGCCTGGAGTGTACATCCGGGGGGTTCAACTAATGAAAAACTGTTTTTT	CAWSVHPGGSTNEKLFF
TRBV6-1	TRBJ2-7	-	-	TGTGCCAGCAGTGAGCTCCTTACTCCCTACGAGCAGTACTTC	CASSELLTPYEQYF
TRBV7-9	TRBJ2-1	-	-	TGTGCCAGCAGCCGCCACGAGGAGCAGTTCTTC	CASSRHEEQFF
TRBV6-4	TRBJ2-7	-	TRBD2	TGTGCCAGCAGTTCTTCCGGGACTAGCGGGAGGTACGAGCAGTACTTC	CASSSSGTSGRYEQYF
TRBV7-9	TRBJ1-1	-	-	TGTGCCAGCAGCCTTACAGGATTGAACACTGAAGCTTTCTTT	CASSLTGLNTEAFF
TRBV9	TRBJ2-3	-	TRBD2	TGTGCCAGCAGCGGAGGACTAGCCTCAGATACGCAGTATTTT	CASSGGLASDTQYF
TRBV7-2	TRBJ1-1	-	TRBD1	TGTGCCAGCAGCCCTTGGGACAGGATGAACACTGAAGCTTTCTTT	CASSPWDRMNTEAFF
TRBV12-5	TRBJ2-7	-	-	TGTGCTAGTGGCCCTAACAGGCTGCAGTACGAGCAGTACTTC	CASGPNRLQYEQYF
TRBV11-1	TRBJ2-3	-	-	TGTGCCAGCAGCTTAGCGGGAGGTTACACAGATACGCAGTATTTT	CASSLAGGYTDTQYF
TRBV27	TRBJ2-7	-	-	TGTGCCAGCAGTTTAGTGGGAGGCGGCTCCTACGAGCAGTACTTC	CASSLVGGGSYEQYF
TRBV13	TRBJ1-1	-	-	TGTGCCAGCAGCTTCGGGGGGGGTTCCACTGAAGCTTTCTTT	CASSFGGGSTEAFF
TRBV11-1	TRBJ1-1	-	-	TGTGCCAGCAGCCCTAATGGGCGGGGCACTGAAGCTTTCTTT	CASSPNGRGTEAFF